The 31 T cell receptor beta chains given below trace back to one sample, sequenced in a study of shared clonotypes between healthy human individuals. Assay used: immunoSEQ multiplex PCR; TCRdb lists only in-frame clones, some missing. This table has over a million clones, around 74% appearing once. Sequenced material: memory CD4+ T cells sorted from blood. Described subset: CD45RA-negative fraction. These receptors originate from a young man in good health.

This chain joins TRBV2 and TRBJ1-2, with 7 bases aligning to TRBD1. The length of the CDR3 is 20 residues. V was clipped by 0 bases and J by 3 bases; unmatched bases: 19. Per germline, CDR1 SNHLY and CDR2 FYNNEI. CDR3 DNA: TGTGCCAGCAGTGAAGCTTTGTTTGGTAGGAGAGACAGGGAACACTATGGCTACACCTTC. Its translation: CASSEALFGRRDREHYGYTF.

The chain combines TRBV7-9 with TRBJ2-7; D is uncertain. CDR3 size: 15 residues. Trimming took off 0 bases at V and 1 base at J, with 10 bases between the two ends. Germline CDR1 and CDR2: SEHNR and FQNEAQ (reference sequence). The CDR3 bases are TGTGCCAGCAGCTTAGCGGGCGACCTATCCTACGAGCAGTACTTC. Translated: CASSLAGDLSYEQYF.

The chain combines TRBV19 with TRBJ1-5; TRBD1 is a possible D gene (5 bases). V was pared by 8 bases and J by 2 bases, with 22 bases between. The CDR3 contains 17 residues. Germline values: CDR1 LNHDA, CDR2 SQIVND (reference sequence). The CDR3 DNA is TGTGCCAGTCGGGGAGACAGATCGTCAATGGGCAATCAGCCCCAGCATTTT. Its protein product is CASRGDRSSMGNQPQHF.

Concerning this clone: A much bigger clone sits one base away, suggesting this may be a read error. The CDR3: CASSEGYTQYF. CDR3 nucleotide sequence: TGTGCCAGCAGTGAAGGGTATACGCAGTATTTT. J is TRBJ2-3 and V is TRBV6-1; D is ambiguous. CDR3 length equals 11 residues. The germline V gene has CDR1 MNHNS and CDR2 SASEGT. Trimming took off 1 base at V and 7 bases at J, with 3 bases between the two ends.

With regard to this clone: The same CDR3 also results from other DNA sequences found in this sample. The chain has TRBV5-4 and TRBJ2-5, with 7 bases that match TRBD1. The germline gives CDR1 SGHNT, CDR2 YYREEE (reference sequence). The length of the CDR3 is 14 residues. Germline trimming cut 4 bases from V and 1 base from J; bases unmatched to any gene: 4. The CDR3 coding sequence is TGTGCCAGCAGCCCTAGACAGGGCCAAGAGACCCAGTACTTC. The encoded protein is CASSPRQGQETQYF. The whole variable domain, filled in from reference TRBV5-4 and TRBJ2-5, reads ETGVTQSPTHLIKTRGQQVTLRCSSQSGHNTVSWYQQALGQGPQFIFQYYREEENGRGNFPPRFSGLQFPNYSSELNVNALELDDSALYLCASSPRQGQETQYFGPGTRLLVL.

CDR3 loop: CASSTYETGGGSPLHF. CDR3 DNA: TGTGCCAGCAGTACTTACGAGACTGGCGGTGGTTCACCCCTCCACTTT. The gene calls are TRBV6-6 and TRBJ1-6; no clear D gene. Looked up from germline, CDR1 is MNHNY and CDR2 is SVGAGI (reference sequence). This CDR3 has 16 amino acids. V was cut by 5 bases and J by 9 bases, with 20 bases left in between.

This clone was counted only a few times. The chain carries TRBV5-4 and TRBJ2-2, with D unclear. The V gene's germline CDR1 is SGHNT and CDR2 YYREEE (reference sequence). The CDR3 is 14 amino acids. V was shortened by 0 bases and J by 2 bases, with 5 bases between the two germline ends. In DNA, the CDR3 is TGTGCCAGCAGCTTGGAAGGAAACACCGGGGAGCTGTTTTTT. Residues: CASSLEGNTGELFF.

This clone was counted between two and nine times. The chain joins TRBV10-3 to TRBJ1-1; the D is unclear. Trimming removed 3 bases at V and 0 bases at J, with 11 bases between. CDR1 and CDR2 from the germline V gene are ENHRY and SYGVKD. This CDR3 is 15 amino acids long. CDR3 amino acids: CAISDPGRLNTEAFF. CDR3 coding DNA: TGTGCCATCAGTGACCCTGGGAGGTTGAACACTGAAGCTTTCTTT.

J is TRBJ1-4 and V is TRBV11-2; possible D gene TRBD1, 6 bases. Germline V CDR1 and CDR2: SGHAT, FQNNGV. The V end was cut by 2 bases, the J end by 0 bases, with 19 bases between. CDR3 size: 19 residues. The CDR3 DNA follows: TGTGCCAGCAGCTTATATCTGTCCTTGGACAGTGCAACTAATGAAAAACTGTTTTTT. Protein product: CASSLYLSLDSATNEKLFF.

For the CDR3, the DNA is TGTGCCAGCAGTGAATATGCAGGGCCTGGGGCCAACGTCCTGACTTTC. Translation gives CASSEYAGPGANVLTF. The rearrangement links TRBV25-1 to TRBJ2-6; perhaps TRBD1 as D (5 bases). The length of the CDR3 is 16 residues. V lost 0 bases, J lost 2 bases, and 8 bases lay in between. Germline V gives CDR1 MGHDK, CDR2 SYGVNS.

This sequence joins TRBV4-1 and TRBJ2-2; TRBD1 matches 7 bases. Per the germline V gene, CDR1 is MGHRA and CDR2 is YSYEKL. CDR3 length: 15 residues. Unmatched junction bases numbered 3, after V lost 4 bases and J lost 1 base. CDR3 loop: CASSLNRGNTGELFF. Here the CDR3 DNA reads TGCGCCAGCAGCCTCAACAGGGGGAACACCGGGGAGCTGTTTTTT.

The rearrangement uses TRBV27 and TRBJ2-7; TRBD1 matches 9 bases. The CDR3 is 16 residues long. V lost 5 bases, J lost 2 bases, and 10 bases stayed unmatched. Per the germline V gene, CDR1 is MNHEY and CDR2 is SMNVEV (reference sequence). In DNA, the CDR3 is TGTGCCAGCAGTACTTTCGGACAGGGGACCCCCTACGAGCAGTACTTC. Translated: CASSTFGQGTPYEQYF.

CDR3 in amino acids: CASSQDGSKTGEQYF. CDR3 DNA: TGCGCCAGCAGCCAAGATGGCTCTAAAACGGGCGAGCAGTACTTC. The chain recombines TRBV4-3 with TRBJ2-7; unclear D gene. CDR1 LGHNA and CDR2 YSLEER come from the germline V gene. This CDR3 comprises 15 residues. Trimming left V 0 bases short and J 6 bases short, with 15 bases between.

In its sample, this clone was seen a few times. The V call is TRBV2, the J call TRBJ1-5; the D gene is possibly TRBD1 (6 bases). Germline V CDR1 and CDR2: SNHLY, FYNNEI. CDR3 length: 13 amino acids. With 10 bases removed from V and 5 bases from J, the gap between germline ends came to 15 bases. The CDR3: CATTRGLYQPQHF. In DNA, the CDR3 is TGTGCCACCACCAGGGGTCTGTATCAGCCCCAGCATTTT.

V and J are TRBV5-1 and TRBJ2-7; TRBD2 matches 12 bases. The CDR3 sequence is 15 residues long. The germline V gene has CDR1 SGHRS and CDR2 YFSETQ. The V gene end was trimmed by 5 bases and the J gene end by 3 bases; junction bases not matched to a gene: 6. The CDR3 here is CASRVGTSGRYEQYF. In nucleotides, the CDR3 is TGCGCCAGCAGGGTGGGGACTAGCGGGCGCTACGAGCAGTACTTC.

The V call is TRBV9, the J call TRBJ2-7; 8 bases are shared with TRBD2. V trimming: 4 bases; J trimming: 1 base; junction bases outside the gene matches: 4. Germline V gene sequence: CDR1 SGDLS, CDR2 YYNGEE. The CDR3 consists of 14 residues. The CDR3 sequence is CASSSGGVSYEQYF. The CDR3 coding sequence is TGTGCCAGCAGCTCCGGGGGGGTTTCCTACGAGCAGTACTTC.

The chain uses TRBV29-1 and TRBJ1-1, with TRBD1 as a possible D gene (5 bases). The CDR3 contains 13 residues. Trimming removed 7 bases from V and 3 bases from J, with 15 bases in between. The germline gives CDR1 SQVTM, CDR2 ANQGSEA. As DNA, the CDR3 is TGCAGCGCCCGAACCGGGGCCGACACTGAAGCTTTCTTT. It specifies CSARTGADTEAFF.

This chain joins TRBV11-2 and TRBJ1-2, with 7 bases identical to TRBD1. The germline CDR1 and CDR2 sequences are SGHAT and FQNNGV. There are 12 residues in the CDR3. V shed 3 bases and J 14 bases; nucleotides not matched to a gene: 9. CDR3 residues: CASSLDRLTETF. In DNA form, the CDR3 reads TGTGCCAGCAGCTTGGACAGGCTAACGGAAACCTTC.

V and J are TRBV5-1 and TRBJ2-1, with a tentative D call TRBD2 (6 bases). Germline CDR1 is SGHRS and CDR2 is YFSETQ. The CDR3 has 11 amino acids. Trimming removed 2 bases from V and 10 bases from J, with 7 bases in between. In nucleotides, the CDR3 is TGCGCCAGCAGCTTTGCGGGAGAGCAGTTCTTC. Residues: CASSFAGEQFF.

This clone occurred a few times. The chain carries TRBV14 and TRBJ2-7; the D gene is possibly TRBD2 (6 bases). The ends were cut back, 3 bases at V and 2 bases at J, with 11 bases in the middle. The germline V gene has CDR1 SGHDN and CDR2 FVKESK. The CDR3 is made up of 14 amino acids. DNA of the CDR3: TGTGCCAGCAGCCAGGGAGGATGGGCCTACGAGCAGTACTTC. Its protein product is CASSQGGWAYEQYF.

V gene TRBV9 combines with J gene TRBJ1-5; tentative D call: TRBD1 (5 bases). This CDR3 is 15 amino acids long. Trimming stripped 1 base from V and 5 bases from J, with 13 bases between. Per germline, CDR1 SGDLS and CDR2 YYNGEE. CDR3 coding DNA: TGTGCCAGCAGCGTAACCGCTTTACAGGATCAGCCCCAGCATTTT. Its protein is CASSVTALQDQPQHF.

CDR3 protein: CASSFPSGEGDTQYF. The CDR3 nucleotides are TGCGCCAGCAGCTTCCCTAGCGGGGAGGGAGATACGCAGTATTTT. J is TRBJ2-3 and V is TRBV5-1, with TRBD2 identical over 9 bases. The CDR3 extends over 15 amino acids. The V segment lost 2 bases and the J segment 5 bases; nucleotides outside the gene matches: 6. Germline CDR1 SGHRS, CDR2 YFSETQ.

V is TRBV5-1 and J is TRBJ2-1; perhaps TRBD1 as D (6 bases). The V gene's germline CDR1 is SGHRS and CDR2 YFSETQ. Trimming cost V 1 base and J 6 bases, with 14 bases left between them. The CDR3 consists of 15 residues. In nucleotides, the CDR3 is TGCGCCAGCAGCTTGTCCGGGACAATCGTCAATGAGCAGTTCTTC. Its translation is CASSLSGTIVNEQFF.

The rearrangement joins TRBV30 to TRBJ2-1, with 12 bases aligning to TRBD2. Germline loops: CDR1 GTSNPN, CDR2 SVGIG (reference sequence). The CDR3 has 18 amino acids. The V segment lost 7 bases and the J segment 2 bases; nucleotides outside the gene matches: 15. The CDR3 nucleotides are TGTGCCTCCGAAAAAGGACTAGCGGGGCCGTCCACCTACAATGAGCAGTTCTTC. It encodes CASEKGLAGPSTYNEQFF.

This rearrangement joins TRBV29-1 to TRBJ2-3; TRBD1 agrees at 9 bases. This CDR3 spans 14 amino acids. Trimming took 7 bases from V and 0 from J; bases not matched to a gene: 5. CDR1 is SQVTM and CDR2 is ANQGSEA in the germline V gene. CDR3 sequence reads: CSAQTGGSTDTQYF. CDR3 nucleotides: TGCAGCGCGCAGACAGGGGGAAGCACAGATACGCAGTATTTT.

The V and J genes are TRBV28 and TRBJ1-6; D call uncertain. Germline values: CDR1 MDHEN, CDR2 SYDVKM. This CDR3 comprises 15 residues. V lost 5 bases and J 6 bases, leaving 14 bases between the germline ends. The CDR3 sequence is CASSPRAPPNSPLHF. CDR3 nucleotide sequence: TGTGCCAGCAGTCCCCGGGCTCCGCCTAATTCACCCCTCCACTTT.

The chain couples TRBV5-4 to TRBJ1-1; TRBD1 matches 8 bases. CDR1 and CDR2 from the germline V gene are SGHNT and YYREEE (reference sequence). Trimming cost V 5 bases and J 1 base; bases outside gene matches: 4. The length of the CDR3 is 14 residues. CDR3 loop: CASRLGTGNTEAFF. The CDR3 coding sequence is TGTGCCAGCAGACTCGGGACAGGGAACACTGAAGCTTTCTTT.

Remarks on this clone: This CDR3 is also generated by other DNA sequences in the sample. The CDR3 bases are TGTGCCAGCAGCCAAGGAACTAATGAAAAACTGTTTTTT. Its translation: CASSQGTNEKLFF. This chain connects TRBV14 to TRBJ1-4; D remains ambiguous. The CDR3 extends over 13 amino acids. Germline CDR1 is SGHDN and CDR2 is FVKESK. Trimming cost V 1 base and J 1 base, with 1 base left between them. Based on the CDR3 plus reference TRBV14 and TRBJ1-4, the full variable domain is EAGVTQFPSHSVIEKGQTVTLRCDPISGHDNLYWYRRVMGKEIKFLLHFVKESKQDESGMPNNRFLAERTGGTYSTLKVQPAELEDSGVYFCASSQGTNEKLFFGSGTQLSVL.

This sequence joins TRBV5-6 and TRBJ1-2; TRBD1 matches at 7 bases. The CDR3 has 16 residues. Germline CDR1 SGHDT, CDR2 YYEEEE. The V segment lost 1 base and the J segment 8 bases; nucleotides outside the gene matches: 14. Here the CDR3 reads CASSLLAGGSLLGYTF. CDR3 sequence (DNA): TGTGCCAGCAGCTTGTTGGCAGGGGGATCCCTCCTAGGCTACACCTTC.

CDR3 amino acids: CASKVGTNTGELFF. The CDR3 DNA sequence: TGCGCCAGCAAAGTTGGGACGAACACCGGGGAGCTGTTTTTT. The gene calls are TRBV5-1 and TRBJ2-2; D not certain. The CDR3 sequence is 14 residues long. Trimming left V 6 bases short and J 0 bases short, with 9 bases between. The germline CDR1 and CDR2 sequences are SGHRS and YFSETQ.

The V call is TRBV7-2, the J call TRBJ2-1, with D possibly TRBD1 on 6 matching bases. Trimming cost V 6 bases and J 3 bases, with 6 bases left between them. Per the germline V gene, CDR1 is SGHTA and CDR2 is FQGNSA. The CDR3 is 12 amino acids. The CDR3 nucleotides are TGTGCCAGCAGACAGGGCTACAATGAGCAGTTCTTC. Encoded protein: CASRQGYNEQFF.